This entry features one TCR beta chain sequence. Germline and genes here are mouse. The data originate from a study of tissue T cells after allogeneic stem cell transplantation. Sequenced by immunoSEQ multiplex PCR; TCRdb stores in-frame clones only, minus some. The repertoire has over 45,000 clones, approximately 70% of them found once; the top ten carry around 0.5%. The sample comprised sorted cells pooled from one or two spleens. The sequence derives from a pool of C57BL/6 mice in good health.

CDR3 residues: CASSQGWGGATTGQLYF. The CDR3 bases that were read are TGTGCCAGCAGCCAAGGCTGGGGGGGCGCAACCACCGGGCAGCTCTAC. V is TRBV5 and J is TRBJ2-2, with TRBD2 matching 10 bases. The read terminates 1 residue before the CDR3 end, so the remaining end is supplied by the germline J gene. Germline values: CDR1 LGHNA, CDR2 YNLKQL (reference sequence). The CDR3 contains 17 residues. The V segment lost 1 base and the J segment 4 bases; nucleotides outside the gene matches: 6.